These 25 T cell receptor beta chains share one sample of origin, sequenced in a study of cytomegalovirus exposure and HLA in healthy donors. The method was immunoSEQ multiplex PCR; TCRdb's version includes in-frame clones alone and lacks a portion of them. The sample yields tens of thousands of clones, approximately 88% seen once. Sequencing input: PBMCs. Source of these receptors: a woman in her thirties in good health and CMV-seronegative.

The chain employs TRBV9 and TRBJ1-3; possible D gene TRBD1, 5 bases. V dropped 5 bases and J dropped 0 bases, with 12 bases sitting between them. This CDR3 spans 15 amino acids. Germline CDR1 is SGDLS and CDR2 is YYNGEE. The chain's CDR3 is CASSETGSSGNTIYF. In nucleotides, the CDR3 is TGTGCCAGCAGTGAAACAGGTTCCTCTGGAAACACCATATATTTT.

V usage is TRBV4-3 and J usage is TRBJ2-7, with D possibly matching TRBD2 (7 bases). The V end was cut by 4 bases, the J end by 2 bases, with 9 bases between. This CDR3 has 13 residues. Germline CDR1 is LGHNA and CDR2 is YSLEER. CDR3 DNA sequence: TGCGCCAGCAGCCGGGGGGGGCCCTACGAGCAGTACTTC. This codes for CASSRGGPYEQYF.

The J gene is TRBJ2-3, the V gene TRBV9; perhaps TRBD2 as D (6 bases). The V gene's germline CDR1 is SGDLS and CDR2 YYNGEE. The CDR3 consists of 17 residues. Trimming left V 0 bases short and J 2 bases short, with 16 bases between. The CDR3 coding sequence is TGTGCCAGCAGCGTAGATGGAGGAGGGCAAATCACAGATACGCAGTATTTT. Translating it yields CASSVDGGGQITDTQYF.

The V and J genes are TRBV7-9 and TRBJ2-1; 12 positions agree with TRBD2. J was trimmed by 4 bases and V by 5 bases; bases with no gene match: 0. The CDR3 loop spans 14 amino acids. CDR1 SEHNR and CDR2 FQNEAQ come from the germline V gene (reference sequence). CDR3 bases: TGTGCCAGCAGCACTAGCGGGGGGTACAATGAGCAGTTCTTC. It translates to CASSTSGGYNEQFF.

This clone was found once. The chain links TRBV10-2 to TRBJ2-1, with TRBD2 matching over 7 bases. Germline CDR1 reads WSHSY; CDR2 reads SAAADI. The V and J ends lost 7 bases and 3 bases, in that order; junction bases with no gene match: 6. This CDR3 has 14 amino acids. CDR3 in amino acids: CASTSGKLYNEQFF. The CDR3 DNA sequence: TGCGCCAGCACCAGCGGGAAACTCTACAATGAGCAGTTCTTC.

This chain uses TRBV6-4 with TRBJ2-5; D is unclear. The germline gives CDR1 MRHNA, CDR2 SNTAGT. The CDR3 is 10 amino acids. V lost 6 bases to trimming and J lost 4 bases, with 3 bases between them. CDR3 loop: CASSRETQYF. Written as DNA, the CDR3 is TGTGCCAGCAGCCGAGAGACCCAGTACTTC.

This chain links TRBV5-1 with TRBJ2-3; 10 nucleotides align to TRBD1. The CDR3 loop spans 15 amino acids. Looked up from germline, CDR1 is SGHRS and CDR2 is YFSETQ. V was pared by 1 base and J by 4 bases, with 3 bases of the junction left unmatched. The CDR3 sequence: CASSLRDRGADTQYF. CDR3 sequence (DNA): TGCGCCAGCAGCTTGAGGGACAGGGGTGCAGATACGCAGTATTTT.

The chain couples TRBV11-2 to TRBJ2-1; 9 bases fit TRBD1. This CDR3 has 13 amino acids. Trimming cost V 4 bases and J 8 bases; bases outside gene matches: 3. Germline V lookup: CDR1 SGHAT, CDR2 FQNNGV. CDR3 amino acids: CASSSGQGDEQFF. CDR3 nucleotides: TGTGCCAGCAGCTCGGGACAGGGAGATGAGCAGTTCTTC. The variable domain in full, with the rest retrieved from reference TRBV11-2 and TRBJ2-1, is EAGVAQSPRYKIIEKRQSVAFWCNPISGHATLYWYQQILGQGPKLLIQFQNNGVVDDSQLPKDRFSAERLKGVDSTLKIQPAKLEDSAVYLCASSSGQGDEQFFGPGTRLTVL.

This clone was recorded only once. CDR3 residues: CASSAGVSYGYTF. Here the CDR3 DNA reads TGTGCCAGCAGCGCCGGGGTATCCTATGGCTACACCTTC. V gene TRBV9 combines with J gene TRBJ1-2; D is ambiguous. This CDR3 is 13 amino acids long. Germline lookup yields CDR1 SGDLS and CDR2 YYNGEE. Trimming pared 3 bases from V and 4 bases from J, leaving 10 bases between.

This chain links TRBV7-3 with TRBJ2-1, with 8 bases fitting TRBD2. The CDR3 contains 15 residues. V dropped 2 bases and J dropped 5; count of bases not matched to a gene: 5. The V gene's germline CDR1 is SGHTA and CDR2 FQGTGA. The CDR3 spells CASSLPGLGHNEQFF. CDR3 in DNA: TGTGCCAGCAGCTTACCGGGACTAGGGCACAATGAGCAGTTCTTC.

This clone was recorded once. This rearrangement joins TRBV5-1 to TRBJ2-7; 9 bases align to TRBD1. Germline CDR1 is SGHRS and CDR2 is YFSETQ. The CDR3 totals 16 residues. With 5 bases clipped from V and 5 bases from J, the junction kept 14 bases outside the gene matches. The CDR3 DNA sequence: TGCGCCAGCAGGATTGATTTGGGACAGGGTAGCGACGAGCAGTACTTC. Protein sequence: CASRIDLGQGSDEQYF.

The chain links TRBV7-8 to TRBJ1-1, with D tentatively TRBD1 (5 bases). V dropped 2 bases and J dropped 0 bases, with 13 bases sitting between them. The CDR3 has 16 amino acids. The germline CDR1 and CDR2 sequences are SGHVS and FQNEAQ. CDR3 sequence: CASSLSAGSMNTEAFF. The CDR3 DNA reads TGTGCCAGCAGCTTATCCGCAGGGTCCATGAACACTGAAGCTTTCTTT.

CDR3 protein: CASSWGQANTGELFF. The CDR3 bases are TGTGCCAGCAGCTGGGGACAGGCTAACACCGGGGAGCTGTTTTTT. This chain connects TRBV2 to TRBJ2-2; 8 bases are a match to TRBD1. Trimming took 6 bases from V and 2 from J; bases not matched to a gene: 5. This CDR3 spans 15 amino acids. Germline loops: CDR1 SNHLY, CDR2 FYNNEI. The complete variable domain, with remaining parts taken from reference TRBV2 and TRBJ2-2, reads EPEVTQTPSHQVTQMGQEVILRCVPISNHLYFYWYRQILGQKVEFLVSFYNNEISEKSEIFDDQFSVERPDGSNFTLKIRSTKLEDSAMYFCASSWGQANTGELFFGEGSRLTVL.

The J gene is TRBJ2-3, the V gene TRBV7-2, with 9 positions matching TRBD2. This CDR3 comprises 15 residues. After removal of 6 bases from V and 6 bases from J, the junction contained 10 bases not matched to a gene. CDR1 is SGHTA and CDR2 is FQGNSA in the germline V gene. In nucleotides, the CDR3 is TGTGCCAGCAGTTATCAAGCGGGAGGTACGGATACGCAGTATTTT. This translates into CASSYQAGGTDTQYF. The full variable domain, its missing parts supplied by reference TRBV7-2 and TRBJ2-3, is GAGVSQSPSNKVTEKGKDVELRCDPISGHTALYWYRQSLGQGLEFLIYFQGNSAPDKSGLPSDRFSAERTGGSVSTLTIQRTQQEDSAVYLCASSYQAGGTDTQYFGPGTRLTVL.

This chain connects TRBV7-8 to TRBJ2-7; 12 nucleotides agree with TRBD2. V was pared by 4 bases and J by 5 bases, with 9 bases of the junction left unmatched. The CDR3 has 16 residues. The germline CDR1 and CDR2 sequences are SGHVS and FQNEAQ. CDR3 residues: CASSSAPRLAGDEQYF. The CDR3, as DNA: TGTGCCAGCAGCTCAGCCCCTAGACTAGCGGGAGACGAGCAGTACTTC.

The chain uses TRBV18 and TRBJ1-1; D gene ambiguous. V lost 6 bases to trimming and J lost 5 bases, with 13 bases between them. Germline V lookup: CDR1 KGHSH, CDR2 LQKENI. This CDR3 comprises 13 residues. CDR3: CASSSRLETEAFF. The DNA for the CDR3 is TGTGCCAGCTCTAGCAGATTGGAGACTGAAGCTTTCTTT.

On this clone itself: The same CDR3 arises from other DNA sequences in this sample as well. V gene TRBV6-1 combines with J gene TRBJ1-3; D is uncertain. The V gene lost 0 bases and the J gene lost 0 bases, with 6 bases spanning the gap. Germline CDR1 is MNHNS and CDR2 is SASEGT. The CDR3 is made up of 15 amino acids. CDR3 in DNA: TGTGCCAGCAGTGAAGCGCCTAGCTCTGGAAACACCATATATTTT. As protein: CASSEAPSSGNTIYF.

The V and J genes are TRBV7-9 and TRBJ2-1, with TRBD2 matching 8 bases. With 4 bases clipped from V and 4 bases from J, the junction kept 6 bases outside the gene matches. The germline CDR1 and CDR2 sequences are SEHNR and FQNEAQ (reference sequence). This CDR3 is 15 amino acids long. Here the CDR3 reads CASSSSGSPYNEQFF. The CDR3 bases are TGTGCCAGCAGCTCGAGCGGGAGCCCTTACAATGAGCAGTTCTTC.

The rearrangement uses TRBV29-1 and TRBJ2-1; D is unresolved. The CDR3 extends over 11 amino acids. Between the trimmed V and J ends, which lost 7 bases and 1 base, there was a span of 5 bases. Germline CDR1 reads SQVTM; CDR2 reads ANQGSEA. The chain's CDR3 is CSGRSYNEQFF. The CDR3 DNA follows: TGCAGCGGTCGTTCCTACAATGAGCAGTTCTTC.

The genes are TRBV4-1 and TRBJ2-7; 12 nucleotides line up with TRBD2. The CDR3 is made up of 16 amino acids. Germline loops: CDR1 MGHRA, CDR2 YSYEKL. With 3 bases clipped from V and 6 bases from J, the junction kept 9 bases outside the gene matches. Here the CDR3 reads CASSHPRTSGTGEQYF. CDR3 nucleotides: TGCGCCAGCAGCCACCCTCGGACTAGCGGGACAGGCGAGCAGTACTTC.

The genes are TRBV11-2 and TRBJ2-5; perhaps TRBD1 as D (6 bases). There are 13 residues in the CDR3. Trimming removed 6 bases at V and 5 bases at J, with 13 bases between. Germline CDR1 reads SGHAT; CDR2 reads FQNNGV. The CDR3 here is CASSLQGRETQYF. DNA of the CDR3: TGTGCCAGCAGTCTTCAGGGGCGGGAGACCCAGTACTTC.

The chain has TRBV6-5 and TRBJ2-7; 7 nucleotides match TRBD2. The germline gives CDR1 MNHEY, CDR2 SVGAGI. Trimming cost V 10 bases and J 4 bases; bases outside gene matches: 4. This CDR3 is built from 11 residues. In DNA, the CDR3 is TGTGCCACCTGGGAGGGTTACGAGCAGTACTTC. Encoded protein: CATWEGYEQYF.

The chain links TRBV14 to TRBJ2-1; TRBD2 matches 7 bases. Unmatched junction bases numbered 5, after V lost 1 base and J lost 2 bases. Per germline, CDR1 SGHDN and CDR2 FVKESK. The CDR3 extends over 16 amino acids. The CDR3: CASSQVVAGAYNEQFF. CDR3 sequence (DNA): TGTGCCAGCAGCCAAGTAGTTGCGGGGGCCTACAATGAGCAGTTCTTC.

This chain joins TRBV9 and TRBJ2-1; TRBD2 matches at 7 bases. This CDR3 region has 20 residues. The germline gives CDR1 SGDLS, CDR2 YYNGEE. V was pared by 0 bases and J by 1 base, with 16 bases of the junction left unmatched. CDR3 protein: CASSVGVGRGRAQSYNEQFF. For the CDR3, the DNA is TGTGCCAGCAGCGTAGGGGTAGGTCGGGGGAGGGCCCAGTCCTACAATGAGCAGTTCTTC.

The chain employs TRBV28 and TRBJ1-3; the match to TRBD1 covers 10 bases. Per germline, CDR1 MDHEN and CDR2 SYDVKM. The ends lost 7 bases at V and 0 bases at J; junction bases unmatched: 9. The CDR3 is 17 amino acids. The CDR3, as DNA: TGTGCCAGCACTGGAGGGACAGGGGCCTTCTCTGGAAACACCATATATTTT. Translating gives CASTGGTGAFSGNTIYF.